This is a list of T cell receptor beta chains from one sample in a study of human T cells and chemical hapten exposure. TCRdb itself ran the RACE reads through MiXCR, one entry per CDR3 protein. The table records 150,000 to 200,000 distinct CDR3 sequences, approximately 15% of them present only once. The specimen comprised whole blood, sampled in connection with sensitization to the hapten diphenylcyclopropenone (DPC). Receptor source: a woman in her twenties or thirties with alopecia areata. Some clones in this sample may be carry-over from other donors' samples. Both conserved end residues are part of each CDR3. A D gene is named only where the DNA matches it firmly. The size entry is marked missing in some rows and otherwise reads once, few, many or a size class.

CDR3nt	CDR3aa	v_gene	j_gene	abundance	d_gene
TGTGCCAGCAGTAAGCGGACAGACGTCCCACCCCTCCACTTT	CASSKRTDVPPLHF	TRBV12-3/TRBV12-4	TRBJ1-6	few	-
TGCGCCAGCAGCTTGACAGAGAATCAGCCCCAGCATTTT	CASSLTENQPQHF	TRBV5-1	TRBJ1-5	-	-
TGTGCCAGCAGCCCAGGGGTGGGCTATGGCTACACCTTC	CASSPGVGYGYTF	TRBV7-2	TRBJ1-2	-	-
TGCAGCGTTGTTGAGGGAGCCCCCTACGAGCAGTACTTC	CSVVEGAPYEQYF	TRBV29-1	TRBJ2-7	-	-
TGTGCCAGCAGCTTGGGACTAGCGGGGGGGCAAGATACGCAGTATTTT	CASSLGLAGGQDTQYF	TRBV5-4	TRBJ2-3	-	TRBD2
TGCAGTGCACGTACTGCAGGGGTAAGCAATCAGCCCCAGCATTTT	CSARTAGVSNQPQHF	TRBV20-1	TRBJ1-5	-	-
TGTGCCTGGAGGGAACACCAAGAGACCCAGTACTTC	CAWREHQETQYF	TRBV30	TRBJ2-5	-	-
TGTGCCAGCAGTCCTGGGACAGCGGACACTGAAGCTTTCTTT	CASSPGTADTEAFF	TRBV27	TRBJ1-1	many	TRBD1
TGTGCCAGCAGATCGACAGGGACAGAGACCCAGTACTTC	CASRSTGTETQYF	TRBV28	TRBJ2-5	few	TRBD1
TGTGCCAGCAGTAATATAGCGGGAGATGGCACAGATACGCAGTATTTT	CASSNIAGDGTDTQYF	TRBV28	TRBJ2-3	-	TRBD2
TGTGCCAGCAGTGATCGACAGGGGCCCATGAACACTGAAGCTTTCTTT	CASSDRQGPMNTEAFF	TRBV6-6	TRBJ1-1	few	TRBD1
TGCAGCGTTGTAGGGTTCACCGGGGAGCTGTTTTTT	CSVVGFTGELFF	TRBV29-1	TRBJ2-2	-	-
TGTGCCACCTCAATAAGAGGACAGGGCTACGAGCAGTACTTC	CATSIRGQGYEQYF	TRBV28	TRBJ2-7	-	TRBD1
TGTGCCAGTGGGACCGTTGAAGGGAATCAGCCCCAGCATTTT	CASGTVEGNQPQHF	TRBV2	TRBJ1-5	-	-
TGCGCCAGCAGCCGCGACGTGCAAGAGACCCAGTACTTC	CASSRDVQETQYF	TRBV5-1	TRBJ2-5	-	-
TGTGCCTGGAGTAAGAACAGGCACACTGAAGCTTTCTTT	CAWSKNRHTEAFF	TRBV30	TRBJ1-1	-	-
TGTGCCAGCAGTGAAGCGCTGAACACTGAAGCTTTCTTT	CASSEALNTEAFF	TRBV6-1	TRBJ1-1	-	-
TGTGCCAGTAGCCTAACTAATGAAAAACTGTTTTTT	CASSLTNEKLFF	TRBV19	TRBJ1-4	few	-
TGTGCCAGCAGCGCCGGGACTAGCGGGGTAAATGAGCAGTTCTTC	CASSAGTSGVNEQFF	TRBV7-2	TRBJ2-1	few	TRBD2
TGTGCCAGCAGCTTATGGGGAACAGGGGACACCGGGGAGCTGTTTTTT	CASSLWGTGDTGELFF	TRBV7-6	TRBJ2-2	many	TRBD1
TGCGCCAGCAGCATAAAACCAACTAGCGGGGCTGATACGCAGTATTTT	CASSIKPTSGADTQYF	TRBV5-1	TRBJ2-3	many	TRBD2
TGTGCTAGCAGCTTATGGCAGGGGGGCACCGGGGAGCTGTTTTTT	CASSLWQGGTGELFF	TRBV7-7	TRBJ2-2	many	-
TGTGCCAGCAGGACACCGGATACGCAGTATTTT	CASRTPDTQYF	TRBV28	TRBJ2-3	-	-
TGCGCCAGCAGCTTGGTGGCGGGGGACCAGCATGAGCAGTTCTTC	CASSLVAGDQHEQFF	TRBV5-1	TRBJ2-1	-	TRBD2
TGTGCCAGCAGTTTCCCCCTGAGGGGCGGGAGCACCTACAATGAGCAGTTCTTC	CASSFPLRGGSTYNEQFF	TRBV6-2/TRBV6-3	TRBJ2-1	-	TRBD2
TGTGCCAGCAGCCAAGGGGCAGCCAATTCACCCCTCCACTTT	CASSQGAANSPLHF	TRBV3-1	TRBJ1-6	-	-
TGTGCCAGCAGCCCCGACAGAAACTATGGCTACACCTTC	CASSPDRNYGYTF	TRBV7-2	TRBJ1-2	many	-
TGTGCCAGCAGCGAGGCGGCAGCCGACGGGGCCCAGCATTTT	CASSEAAADGAQHF	TRBV9	TRBJ1-5	many	-
TGCAGTGCTAGAGGGGAGGTAGTTGGATTAGAGACCCAGTACTTC	CSARGEVVGLETQYF	TRBV20-1	TRBJ2-5	many	-